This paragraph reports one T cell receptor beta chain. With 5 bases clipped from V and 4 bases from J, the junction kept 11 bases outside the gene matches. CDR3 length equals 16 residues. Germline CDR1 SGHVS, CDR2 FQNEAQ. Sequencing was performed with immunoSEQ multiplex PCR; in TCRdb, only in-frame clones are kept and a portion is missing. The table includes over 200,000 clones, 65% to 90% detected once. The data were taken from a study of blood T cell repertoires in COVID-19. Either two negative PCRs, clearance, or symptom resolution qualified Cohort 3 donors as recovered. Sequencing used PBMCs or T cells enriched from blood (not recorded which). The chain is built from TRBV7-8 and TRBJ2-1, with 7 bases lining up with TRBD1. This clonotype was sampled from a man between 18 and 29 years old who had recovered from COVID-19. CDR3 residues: CASSIRTGSGYNEQFF. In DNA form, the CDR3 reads TGTGCCAGCAGCATCCGGACAGGTTCGGGTTACAATGAGCAGTTCTTC.